The entry below gives a single T cell receptor beta chain sequence along with its context. The CDR3 extends over 15 amino acids. V was trimmed by 4 bases and J by 5 bases, leaving 17 bases between them. Germline-derived CDR1 and CDR2 are LNHDA and SQIVND (reference sequence). This sample is part of a study of blood T cell repertoires in COVID-19. This table comes from immunoSEQ multiplex PCR, and its TCRdb copy is limited to in-frame clones, with some not included. The table has 150,000 or so clones, roughly 84% seen once. Recruits, aged about 18 to 95 years, lived in 24 US areas. Clinical histories supplied by participants themselves formed the basis of cohort assignment.

The chain joins TRBV19 to TRBJ1-2; tentatively, D is TRBD1 (6 bases). The sequence was obtained from a human donor with acute COVID-19. The donor label of this sample is uncertain. The source material was PBMCs or T cells enriched from blood (not recorded which). CDR3 in amino acids: CASSTHAGTSYGYTF. CDR3 DNA: TGTGCCAGTAGTACCCATGCCGGGACATCTTATGGCTACACCTTC.